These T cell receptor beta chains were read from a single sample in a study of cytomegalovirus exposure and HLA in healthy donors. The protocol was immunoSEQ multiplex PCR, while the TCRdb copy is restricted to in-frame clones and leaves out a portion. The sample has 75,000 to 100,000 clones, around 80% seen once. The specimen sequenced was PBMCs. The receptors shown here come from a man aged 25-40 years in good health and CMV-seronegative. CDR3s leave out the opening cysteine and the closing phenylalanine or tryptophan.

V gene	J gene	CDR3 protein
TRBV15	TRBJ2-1	ATSRDLSGGNEQF
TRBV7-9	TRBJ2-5	ASSSLGSWETQY
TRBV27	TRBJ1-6	ASSSLTGASPLH
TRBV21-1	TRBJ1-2	ASSHVGGHYGYT
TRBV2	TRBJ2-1	ASSGRTGGLNEQF
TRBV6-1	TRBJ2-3	ASSWGTGGTDTQY
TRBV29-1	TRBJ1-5	SVENNSNQPQH
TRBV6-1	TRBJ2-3	ASSDGLAGDMSDTQY
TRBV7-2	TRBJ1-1	ASSSTGNTEAF
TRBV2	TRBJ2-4	ASSAEAGLAKNIQY
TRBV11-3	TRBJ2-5	ASSMGPGQGETQY
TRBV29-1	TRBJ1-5	SVPTGVGNQPQH
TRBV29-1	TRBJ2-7	SSLQGNEQY
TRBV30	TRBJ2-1	AWSVGSGANEQF
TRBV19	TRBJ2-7	ATNGRDYEQY
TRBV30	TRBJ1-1	AWSVVPGRGTEAF
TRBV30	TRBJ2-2	AWRPRLAGGPKAGELF
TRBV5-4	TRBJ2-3	ASSLGGGGVPSTDTQY
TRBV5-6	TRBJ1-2	ASQRGSTNYGYT
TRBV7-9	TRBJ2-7	ASRPGTGSYYEQY
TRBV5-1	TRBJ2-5	ASSEVIETQY
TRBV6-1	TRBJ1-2	ASTLRGTVEGYT